Listed below are T cell receptor beta chains from one sample, sequenced in a study of identifying expanded T cells in peripheral blood. Clones were sequenced by immunoSEQ multiplex PCR, and TCRdb holds only the in-frame ones, with some missing. The sample records some 96,000 clones, about 87% being singletons. Sequencing input: blood. The receptors derive from a person aged 18 to 70 in good health. Both conserved end residues are part of each CDR3. Fields, in order: J gene, D gene, V gene, clone size, CDR3 protein, CDR3 DNA. A D gene is named only where the DNA matches it firmly. Only part of the rows carry a size: once, few, many, or a class if the clone is expanded.

TRBJ2-1 | . | TRBV5-4 | . | CASSLDRAYNNEQFF | TGTGCCAGCAGCTTGGATCGGGCTTACAACAATGAGCAGTTCTTC
TRBJ2-2 | . | TRBV5-6 | . | CASSPRLAPHRELFF | TGTGCCAGCAGCCCCAGGCTAGCCCCTCACCGGGAGCTGTTTTTT
TRBJ1-1 | . | TRBV18 | once | CASSPLEGGGTEAFF | TGTGCCAGCTCACCCCTCGAAGGGGGGGGCACTGAAGCTTTCTTT
TRBJ1-2 | . | TRBV19 | few | CASSPGRNYGYTF | TGTGCCAGTAGTCCGGGGCGCAACTATGGCTACACCTTC
TRBJ1-5 | . | TRBV19 | . | CASRTSNQPQHF | TGTGCCAGTAGGACCTCCAATCAGCCCCAGCATTTT
TRBJ1-2 | . | TRBV29-1 | . | CSVDRIGRLVGTF | TGCAGCGTGGACCGGATTGGACGCCTGGTCGGCACCTTC
TRBJ1-3 | . | TRBV4-1 | . | CASSPSQVGNTIYF | TGCGCCAGCAGCCCGTCACAGGTTGGAAACACCATATATTTT
TRBJ1-3 | . | TRBV28 | . | CASSLELSGNTIYF | TGTGCCAGCAGTTTGGAACTCTCTGGAAACACCATATATTTT
TRBJ1-5 | TRBD1 | TRBV2 | once | CASSRGTGLYQPQHF | TGTGCCAGCAGTAGGGGGACAGGGCTGTATCAGCCCCAGCATTTT
TRBJ2-3 | . | TRBV5-4 | . | CASSPERTDTQYF | TGTGCCAGCAGCCCTGAAAGGACAGATACGCAGTATTTT
TRBJ1-6 | . | TRBV7-2 | . | CASSLAGAISSPLHF | TGTGCCAGCAGCCTGGCGGGGGCAATAAGCTCACCCCTCCACTTT
TRBJ2-1 | TRBD1 | TRBV7-9 | . | CASSPDRSSYNEQFF | TGTGCCAGCAGCCCGGACAGGAGCTCCTACAATGAGCAGTTCTTC
TRBJ1-3 | . | TRBV2 | . | CASVRGWDLLSGNTIYF | TGTGCCAGCGTGAGGGGGTGGGACTTACTCTCTGGAAACACCATATATTTT
TRBJ1-4 | . | TRBV6-5 | . | CASRRVKEKLFF | TGTGCCAGCAGGAGGGTGAAGGAAAAACTGTTTTTT
TRBJ2-1 | TRBD2 | TRBV18 | . | CASTGTTYNEQFF | TGTGCCAGTACCGGGACTACATACAATGAGCAGTTCTTC
TRBJ2-1 | . | TRBV30 | . | CAWSPKGLNNDEQFF | TGTGCCTGGAGCCCCAAGGGTCTCAATAATGATGAGCAGTTCTTC
TRBJ1-2 | TRBD1 | TRBV5-1 | . | CASSSTGTGGAKGYTF | TGCGCCAGCAGCTCCACCGGGACAGGGGGCGCAAAAGGCTACACCTTC
TRBJ2-2 | . | TRBV6-6 | . | CASSYPLGELFF | TGTGCCAGCAGTTACCCCCTCGGGGAGCTGTTTTTT
TRBJ2-2 | TRBD2 | TRBV5-4 | . | CASSLVASGAGELFF | TGTGCCAGCAGCTTGGTGGCTAGCGGGGCCGGGGAGCTGTTTTTT
TRBJ1-5 | . | TRBV6-1 | . | CASSDMRQRYSNQPQHF | TGTGCCAGCAGTGATATGCGACAGAGATATAGCAATCAGCCCCAGCATTTT
TRBJ2-3 | TRBD2 | TRBV7-3 | . | CASSLGGLSTDTQYF | TGTGCCAGCAGCTTAGGGGGACTATCCACAGATACGCAGTATTTT
TRBJ2-1 | TRBD2 | TRBV19 | . | CATLSGRLGNEQFF | TGTGCCACCCTAAGCGGGAGACTCGGCAATGAGCAGTTCTTC
TRBJ1-1 | . | TRBV11-3 | . | CASTKGASYTEAFF | TGTGCCAGCACCAAAGGGGCCAGTTACACTGAAGCTTTCTTT
TRBJ2-2 | . | TRBV9 | . | CASSPGGGGTGELFF | TGTGCCAGCAGCCCAGGAGGGGGAGGCACCGGGGAGCTGTTTTTT
TRBJ2-7 | TRBD2 | TRBV19 | . | CASSRGGLGYEQYF | TGTGCCAGTAGTAGGGGGGGGTTAGGCTACGAGCAGTACTTC
TRBJ2-5 | TRBD1 | TRBV5-1 | . | CASREGTEETQYF | TGCGCCAGCAGGGAAGGGACAGAAGAGACCCAGTACTTC
TRBJ1-3 | . | TRBV27 | . | CASSFNLLSGNTIYF | TGTGCCAGCAGTTTTAACCTACTCTCTGGAAACACCATATATTTT
TRBJ2-1 | . | TRBV7-2 | . | CASSPRQRTYNEQFF | TGTGCCAGCAGCCCCAGACAGCGGACCTACAATGAGCAGTTCTTC
TRBJ1-3 | . | TRBV7-2 | few | CASSQKWQGLSGNTIYF | TGTGCCAGCAGTCAAAAATGGCAGGGCCTCTCTGGAAACACCATATATTTT
TRBJ2-5 | TRBD1 | TRBV14 | . | CASSPTGGQETQYF | TGTGCCAGCAGCCCGACAGGGGGGCAAGAGACCCAGTACTTC
TRBJ1-2 | . | TRBV6-6 | . | CASSYSPGDEGYTF | TGTGCCAGCAGTTACTCGCCAGGGGATGAGGGCTACACCTTC
TRBJ2-5 | TRBD2 | TRBV11-2 | . | CASSLALAGRETQYF | TGTGCCAGCAGCTTGGCCCTAGCGGGAAGAGAGACCCAGTACTTC
TRBJ1-1 | . | TRBV5-6 | . | CASSFGVRPANTEAFF | TGTGCCAGCAGCTTTGGGGTCAGGCCAGCTAACACTGAAGCTTTCTTT
TRBJ1-1 | . | TRBV5-1 | once | CASSPQTENTEAFF | TGCGCCAGCAGCCCCCAGACCGAGAACACTGAAGCTTTCTTT
TRBJ2-3 | . | TRBV7-2 | . | CASSLYGKADTQYF | TGTGCCAGCAGCTTATACGGGAAGGCAGATACGCAGTATTTT
TRBJ2-5 | . | TRBV19 | . | CASSMGGRYLETQYF | TGTGCCAGTAGTATGGGTGGACGCTACCTGGAGACCCAGTACTTC
TRBJ2-2 | . | TRBV9 | . | CASSVSGELSNTGELFF | TGTGCCAGCAGCGTATCAGGGGAACTTTCGAACACCGGGGAGCTGTTTTTT
TRBJ2-3 | . | TRBV18 | . | CASSPMMGPSTDTQYF | TGTGCCAGCTCACCTATGATGGGACCCAGCACAGATACGCAGTATTTT
TRBJ1-2 | . | TRBV5-1 | . | CASSLEHYGYTF | TGCGCCAGCAGCTTGGAGCATTATGGCTACACCTTC
TRBJ2-2 | . | TRBV30 | . | CACHDRERKVLANTGELFF | TGTGCCTGCCATGATAGGGAGCGGAAAGTACTCGCGAACACCGGGGAGCTGTTTTTT
TRBJ1-1 | TRBD1 | TRBV18 | . | CASSPRTQGAMGEAFF | TGTGCCAGCTCGCCCCGAACACAGGGGGCTATGGGTGAAGCTTTCTTT
TRBJ1-1 | TRBD1 | TRBV7-9 | once | CASSLGFGTGRSEAFF | TGTGCCAGCAGCTTAGGGTTTGGGACAGGGAGGAGTGAAGCTTTCTTT
TRBJ1-4 | TRBD1 | TRBV7-2 | . | CASSWGQGNEKLFF | TGTGCCAGCAGCTGGGGACAGGGTAATGAAAAACTGTTTTTT
TRBJ2-1 | TRBD1 | TRBV10-3 | . | CAISVRQGTGNEQFF | TGTGCCATCAGTGTAAGACAGGGCACGGGCAATGAGCAGTTCTTC
TRBJ1-1 | TRBD1 | TRBV19 | . | CASSRGQKNTEAFF | TGTGCCAGTAGTAGGGGACAGAAGAACACTGAAGCTTTCTTT
TRBJ1-4 | TRBD1 | TRBV5-6 | . | CASSLAGGAANEKLFF | TGTGCCAGCAGCTTGGCAGGGGGGGCGGCTAATGAAAAACTGTTTTTT
TRBJ1-2 | . | TRBV6-1 | . | CASSERLGDYGYTF | TGTGCCAGCAGTGAACGGTTAGGGGACTATGGCTACACCTTC
TRBJ2-6 | TRBD1 | TRBV25-1 | . | CASNGQGDSGANVLTF | TGTGCCAGCAACGGACAGGGGGACTCTGGGGCCAACGTCCTGACTTTC
TRBJ2-3 | . | TRBV5-1 | . | CASSFFGGATDTQYF | TGCGCCAGCAGCTTCTTCGGTGGGGCCACAGATACGCAGTATTTT
TRBJ2-5 | . | TRBV6-1 | . | CASSERGVAQYF | TGTGCCAGCAGTGAAAGAGGGGTCGCCCAGTACTTC
TRBJ1-5 | . | TRBV27 | . | CASSLERGNQPQHF | TGTGCCAGCAGTCTGGAAAGGGGCAATCAGCCCCAGCATTTT
TRBJ2-1 | TRBD2 | TRBV11-3 | once | CASSRPLAGGSYNEQFF | TGTGCCAGCAGCCGGCCCCTAGCGGGGGGCTCCTACAATGAGCAGTTCTTC
TRBJ2-1 | . | TRBV4-1 | . | CASSQTGLNEQFF | TGCGCCAGCAGCCAGACAGGCCTCAATGAGCAGTTCTTC
TRBJ2-7 | . | TRBV27 | many | CASSLLNEQYF | TGTGCCAGCAGTTTGTTAAACGAGCAGTACTTC
TRBJ1-1 | TRBD1 | TRBV28 | . | CASSSGQDRVGTEAFF | TGTGCCAGCAGTTCCGGACAGGATCGGGTGGGCACTGAAGCTTTCTTT
TRBJ1-2 | TRBD1 | TRBV6-1 | . | CASRGGTGVSYTF | TGTGCCAGCAGGGGAGGGACAGGGGTTTCCTACACCTTC
TRBJ2-7 | TRBD1 | TRBV27 | once | CASRPRTGASYEQYF | TGTGCCAGCCGACCGAGGACAGGGGCCTCCTACGAGCAGTACTTC
TRBJ2-3 | TRBD1 | TRBV5-1 | . | CASRRRGGAGTDTQYF | TGCGCCAGCAGAAGAAGAGGGGGCGCGGGCACAGATACGCAGTATTTT
TRBJ1-1 | TRBD1 | TRBV19 | many | CASTNPGGARGTEAFF | TGTGCCAGTACCAACCCAGGGGGGGCGAGGGGCACTGAAGCTTTCTTT